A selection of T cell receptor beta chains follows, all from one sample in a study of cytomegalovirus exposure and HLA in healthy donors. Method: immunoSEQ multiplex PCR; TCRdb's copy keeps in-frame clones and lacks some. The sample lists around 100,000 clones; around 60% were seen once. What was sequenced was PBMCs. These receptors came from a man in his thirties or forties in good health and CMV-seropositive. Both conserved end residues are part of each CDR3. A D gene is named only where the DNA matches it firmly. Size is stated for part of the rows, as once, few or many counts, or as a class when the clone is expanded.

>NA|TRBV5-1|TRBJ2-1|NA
CASSLEFRGSYNEQFF
TGCGCCAGCAGCTTGGAGTTCCGGGGCTCCTACAATGAGCAGTTCTTC
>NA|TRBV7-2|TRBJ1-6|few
CASSLDRESLHF
TGTGCCAGCAGCTTAGACCGCGAGTCCCTCCACTTT
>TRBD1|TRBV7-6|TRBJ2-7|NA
CASSLGTGYEQYF
TGTGCCAGCAGCCTAGGGACAGGGTACGAGCAGTACTTC
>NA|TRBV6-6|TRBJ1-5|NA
CASSNSNGMGQPQHF
TGTGCCAGCAGTAACTCGAACGGGATGGGTCAGCCCCAGCATTTT
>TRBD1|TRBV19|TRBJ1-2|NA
CASSIGTGASYTF
TGTGCCAGTAGTATCGGGACAGGGGCGAGCTACACCTTC
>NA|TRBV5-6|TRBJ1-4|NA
CASSLVLNEKLFF
TGTGCCAGCAGCTTGGTCCTTAATGAAAAACTGTTTTTT
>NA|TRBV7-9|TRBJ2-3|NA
CASSPRLITDTQYF
TGTGCCAGCAGCCCCCGGTTAATTACAGATACGCAGTATTTT
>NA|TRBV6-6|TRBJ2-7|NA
CASIQGGAIHEQYF
TGTGCCAGCATCCAGGGTGGAGCAATCCACGAGCAGTACTTC
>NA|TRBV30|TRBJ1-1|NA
CAWSEGNVNTEAFF
TGTGCCTGGAGTGAGGGGAATGTGAACACTGAAGCTTTCTTT
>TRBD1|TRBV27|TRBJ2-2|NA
CASRALGQGKTGELFF
TGTGCCAGCAGAGCCTTGGGACAGGGAAAGACCGGGGAGCTGTTTTTT
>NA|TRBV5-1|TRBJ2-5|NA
CASSHRGETQYF
TGCGCCAGCAGCCACCGAGGGGAGACCCAGTACTTC
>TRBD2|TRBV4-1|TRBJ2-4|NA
CASSQGSGGARGDIQYF
TGCGCCAGCAGCCAAGGAAGCGGGGGGGCTCGAGGGGACATTCAGTACTTC
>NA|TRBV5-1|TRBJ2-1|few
CASSPVEGKVYNEQFF
TGCGCCAGCAGCCCCGTTGAGGGCAAAGTCTACAATGAGCAGTTCTTC
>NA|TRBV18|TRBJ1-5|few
CASSPSGEPQHF
TGTGCCAGCTCACCCTCGGGGGAGCCCCAGCATTTT
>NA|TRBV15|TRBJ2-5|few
CASNRGSRQETQYF
TGTGCCAGTAATAGGGGGAGTCGACAAGAGACCCAGTACTTC
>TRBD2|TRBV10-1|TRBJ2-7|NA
CASSEWSGGSYEQYF
TGCGCCAGCAGTGAGTGGTCGGGAGGATCCTACGAGCAGTACTTC
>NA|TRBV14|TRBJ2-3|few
CASSLGIVTQYF
TGTGCCAGCAGCCTCGGTATTGTTACGCAGTATTTT
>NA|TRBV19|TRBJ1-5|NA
CASRADNQPQHF
TGTGCCAGTAGGGCAGATAATCAGCCCCAGCATTTT
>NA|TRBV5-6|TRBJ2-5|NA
CASSLSAETQYF
TGTGCCAGCAGCTTGAGCGCAGAGACCCAGTACTTC
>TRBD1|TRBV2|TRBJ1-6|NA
CASSDWDRGNSPLHF
TGTGCCAGCAGTGATTGGGACAGGGGTAATTCACCCCTCCACTTT
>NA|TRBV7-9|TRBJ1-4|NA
CASSFAATNEKLFF
TGTGCCAGCAGCTTTGCGGCTACTAATGAAAAACTGTTTTTT
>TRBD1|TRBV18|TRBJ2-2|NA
CASSPDRVTGELFF
TGTGCCAGCTCACCTGACAGGGTCACCGGGGAGCTGTTTTTT
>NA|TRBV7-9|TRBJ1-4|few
CASSPGSNEKLFF
TGTGCCAGCAGCCCTGGCAGTAACGAAAAACTGTTTTTT
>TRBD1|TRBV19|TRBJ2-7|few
CASSMLEGQGNDEQYF
TGTGCCAGTAGTATGCTGGAGGGACAGGGTAACGACGAGCAGTACTTC
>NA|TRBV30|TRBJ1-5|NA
CAWASRENQPQHF
TGTGCCTGGGCAAGTAGAGAAAATCAGCCCCAGCATTTT
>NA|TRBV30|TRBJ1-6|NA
CACTRYGENNSPLHF
TGTGCTTGCACCCGGTATGGAGAAAATAATTCACCCCTCCACTTT
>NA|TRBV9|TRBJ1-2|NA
CASSKDSYNYGYTF
TGTGCCAGCAGCAAAGACAGCTATAACTATGGCTACACCTTC
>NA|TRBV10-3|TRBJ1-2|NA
CAISESREGNYGYTF
TGTGCCATCAGTGAATCCAGGGAAGGGAACTATGGCTACACCTTC
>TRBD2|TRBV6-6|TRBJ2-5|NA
CASSYSAGGQETQYF
TGTGCCAGCAGTTACTCAGCGGGGGGGCAAGAGACCCAGTACTTC
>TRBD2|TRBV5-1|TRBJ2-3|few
CASSLEGGGADTQYF
TGCGCCAGCAGCTTGGAAGGCGGGGGGGCCGATACGCAGTATTTT
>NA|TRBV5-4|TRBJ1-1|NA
CASSPGMMNTEAFF
TGTGCCAGCAGCCCCGGGATGATGAACACTGAAGCTTTCTTT
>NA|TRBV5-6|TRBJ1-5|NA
CASSFGETPQHF
TGTGCCAGCAGCTTCGGGGAAACGCCCCAGCATTTT
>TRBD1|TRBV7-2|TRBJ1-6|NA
CASSVRGQGPYNSPLHF
TGTGCCAGCAGCGTTCGCGGACAGGGGCCCTATAATTCACCCCTCCACTTT
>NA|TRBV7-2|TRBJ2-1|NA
CASSQGAVYNEQFF
TGTGCCAGCAGCCAGGGTGCGGTTTACAATGAGCAGTTCTTC